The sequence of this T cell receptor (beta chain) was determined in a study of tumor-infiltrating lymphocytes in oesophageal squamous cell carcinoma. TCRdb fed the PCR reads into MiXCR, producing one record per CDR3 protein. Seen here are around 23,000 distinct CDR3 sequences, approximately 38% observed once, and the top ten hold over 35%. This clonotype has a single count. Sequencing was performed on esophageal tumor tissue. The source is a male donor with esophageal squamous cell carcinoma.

CDR3 in amino acids: CASSATGEEETQYF. CDR3 coding DNA: TGTGCCAGCAGCGCAACAGGGGAGGAGGAGACCCAGTACTTC. The chain joins TRBV6-2 or TRBV6-3 to TRBJ2-4; maybe TRBD1 (7 bases). The closer fit of TRBJ2-5 to the DNA end suggests the J call may be wrong. Germline assignment: CDR1 MNHEY and CDR2 SVGEGT. The CDR3 sequence is 14 residues long.